Presented here are 12 T cell receptor beta chains from one specimen sequenced in a study of blood T cell repertoires in COVID-19. Measured with immunoSEQ multiplex PCR; TCRdb has only the in-frame clones, and not every one. The table records about 34,000 clones, 60% to 80% of them present only once. Sequencing was done on a sample of peripheral blood. The source is a man older than 75 with active or convalescent COVID-19.

The chain is built from TRBV11-2 and TRBJ1-5; TRBD1 matches 10 bases. The CDR3 sequence is 14 residues long. Germline-derived CDR1 and CDR2 are SGHAT and FQNNGV. The J segment lost 6 bases and the V segment lost 5 bases, leaving 4 bases of the junction unmatched. The DNA of the CDR3 is TGTGCCAGCAGCCAGGGGACAGGGGTTCAGCCCCAGCATTTT. Translation: CASSQGTGVQPQHF.

The chain combines TRBV19 with TRBJ1-4; 9 nucleotides line up with TRBD1. Unmatched junction bases numbered 7, after V lost 5 bases and J lost 6 bases. This CDR3 contains 15 residues. Looked up from germline, CDR1 is LNHDA and CDR2 is SQIVND (reference sequence). DNA of the CDR3: TGTGCCAGTAGTCGCCCCAGGACAGGGGATGAAAAACTGTTTTTT. Protein sequence: CASSRPRTGDEKLFF. Filled out from reference TRBV19 and TRBJ1-4, the complete variable domain reads DGGITQSPKYLFRKEGQNVTLSCEQNLNHDAMYWYRQDPGQGLRLIYYSQIVNDFQKGDIAEGYSVSREKKESFPLTVTSAQKNPTAFYLCASSRPRTGDEKLFFGSGTQLSVL.

The V gene is TRBV30, the J gene TRBJ2-1, with TRBD2 as a possible D gene (6 bases). The CDR3 covers 14 residues. The V end was cut by 2 bases, the J end by 10 bases, with 18 bases between. Germline-derived CDR1 and CDR2 are GTSNPN and SVGIG (reference sequence). CDR3 nucleotide sequence: TGTGCCTGGAGTTCTCCGGGACTGCCCGGGGAGCAGTTCTTC. It specifies CAWSSPGLPGEQFF.

The chain joins TRBV6-5 to TRBJ2-7, with D maybe TRBD2 (5 bases). The CDR3 consists of 15 residues. V lost 0 bases, J lost 2 bases, and 11 bases lay in between. Germline-derived CDR1 and CDR2 are MNHEY and SVGAGI. Here the CDR3 reads CASSYSKDFPYEQYF. CDR3 coding DNA: TGTGCCAGCAGTTACTCGAAGGACTTCCCCTACGAGCAGTACTTC.

The chain recombines TRBV28 with TRBJ2-4, with D possibly matching TRBD1 (7 bases). CDR1 and CDR2 from the germline V gene are MDHEN and SYDVKM. The V end was cut by 6 bases, the J end by 14 bases, with 20 bases between. The CDR3 sequence is 13 residues long. This CDR3 is CASSPFPDRREYF. CDR3 DNA: TGTGCCAGCAGCCCATTCCCGGACAGGAGGGAGTACTTC.

This clone occurred once. The gene calls are TRBV7-2 and TRBJ1-6; D is perhaps TRBD1 (5 bases). CDR1 and CDR2 (germline): SGHTA, FQGNSA. The CDR3 runs to 15 residues. Deletions cut 1 base from V and 8 bases from J, with 12 bases between. CDR3 DNA sequence: TGTGCCAGCAGCTTAGTTCCGACAGAGGATTCACCCCTCCACTTT. Translated, it gives CASSLVPTEDSPLHF.

The chain recombines TRBV14 with TRBJ2-1; tentative D call: TRBD2 (6 bases). Trimming stripped 0 bases from V and 6 bases from J, with 18 bases between. The CDR3 runs 17 residues. Germline CDR1 reads SGHDN; CDR2 reads FVKESK. CDR3 nucleotide sequence: TGTGCCAGCAGCCAAGATCCAGGGACTGGATTTATCAATGAGCAGTTCTTC. Translating it yields CASSQDPGTGFINEQFF. Complete variable domain (other parts from reference TRBV14 and TRBJ2-1): EAGVTQFPSHSVIEKGQTVTLRCDPISGHDNLYWYRRVMGKEIKFLLHFVKESKQDESGMPNNRFLAERTGGTYSTLKVQPAELEDSGVYFCASSQDPGTGFINEQFFGPGTRLTVL.

Only a few counts were recorded for this clone. The chain carries TRBV11-3 and TRBJ1-1; no clear D gene. The V and J ends lost 1 base and 3 bases respectively, with 21 bases between them. The CDR3 is made up of 18 amino acids. Germline loops: CDR1 SGHNT, CDR2 YENEEA. The CDR3 region is CASSLGRGSGYADTEAFF. The CDR3, as DNA: TGTGCCAGCAGCTTAGGTCGGGGTTCTGGGTATGCGGACACTGAAGCTTTCTTT. Filled out from reference TRBV11-3 and TRBJ1-1, the complete variable domain reads EAGVVQSPRYKIIEKKQPVAFWCNPISGHNTLYWYLQNLGQGPELLIRYENEEAVDDSQLPKDRFSAERLKGVDSTLKIQPAELGDSAVYLCASSLGRGSGYADTEAFFGQGTRLTVV.

This rearrangement joins TRBV4-1 to TRBJ2-2, with a weak D call TRBD2 (6 bases). Trimming removed 0 bases at V and 7 bases at J, with 18 bases between. This CDR3 spans 17 amino acids. Per germline, CDR1 MGHRA and CDR2 YSYEKL. The CDR3 coding sequence is TGCGCCAGCAGCCAAGATGCTTCGGAGGGGATGGGCGGGGAGCTGTTTTTT. Its translation: CASSQDASEGMGGELFF.

In its sample, this clone was seen once. The chain has TRBV6-5 and TRBJ2-7, with a weak D call TRBD2 (6 bases). Trimming stripped 6 bases from V and 0 bases from J, with 12 bases between. The CDR3 runs to 14 residues. Germline V CDR1 and CDR2: MNHEY, SVGAGI. CDR3: CASRDRGLSYEQYF. Here the CDR3 DNA reads TGTGCCAGCAGAGATAGGGGACTCTCCTACGAGCAGTACTTC.

This clone has a handful of counts. The V call is TRBV24-1, the J call TRBJ2-3; 7 bases are shared with TRBD1. V shed 4 bases, J shed 1 base, and the junction held 7 bases outside the gene matches. The CDR3 has 16 amino acids. The germline gives CDR1 KGHDR, CDR2 SFDVKD. CDR3 protein: CATSEDRAKGTDTQYF. The CDR3 DNA follows: TGTGCCACCAGTGAAGACAGGGCTAAGGGCACAGATACGCAGTATTTT.

This clone was counted a few times. The chain uses TRBV5-6 and TRBJ1-1; possible D gene TRBD1, 5 bases. Deletions cut 4 bases from V and 5 bases from J, with 24 bases between. CDR1 is SGHDT, CDR2 YYEEEE, per germline. This CDR3 has 17 residues. Here the CDR3 DNA reads TGTGCCAGCAGCATGGGGGTTCGGGCAGCGGCTTCGACTGAAGCTTTCTTT. Translation gives CASSMGVRAAASTEAFF.